The rows below give T cell receptor beta chains drawn from one sample of a study of a mutant IDH1 vaccine in newly diagnosed glioma. Measured with immunoSEQ multiplex PCR; TCRdb has only the in-frame clones, and not every one. The profile shows tens of thousands of clones, approximately 80% of them singletons. No antigen has been identified for these receptors. Sequenced material: PBMCs, taken from a glioma patient whose treatment included an IDH1 peptide vaccine. These receptors all come from a man aged 35 to 55 with glioma. Both conserved end residues are part of each CDR3. Each record gives: J gene, D gene, CDR3 length, V gene, clone size, CDR3 protein, CDR3 DNA. D genes are given only for firm matches. The size entry is marked missing in some rows and otherwise reads once, few, many or a size class.

j_gene: TRBJ2-4; d_gene: TRBD2; len: 16; v_gene: TRBV9; abundance: -; CDR3aa: CASSVDLAGFENIQYF; CDR3nt: TGTGCCAGCAGCGTAGATCTAGCGGGATTCGAAAACATTCAGTACTTC
j_gene: TRBJ1-3; d_gene: TRBD1; len: 14; v_gene: TRBV6-5; abundance: few; CDR3aa: CATLDRVGGNTIYF; CDR3nt: TGTGCCACCCTAGACAGGGTGGGGGGAAACACCATATATTTT
j_gene: TRBJ2-1; d_gene: -; len: 15; v_gene: TRBV19; abundance: once; CDR3aa: CASSIGTPSRNEQFF; CDR3nt: TGTGCCAGTAGTATAGGGACACCCTCTAGGAATGAGCAGTTCTTC
j_gene: TRBJ1-5; d_gene: -; len: 13; v_gene: TRBV5-8; abundance: -; CDR3aa: CASSLEGFKPQHF; CDR3nt: TGTGCCAGCAGCTTGGAGGGGTTCAAGCCCCAGCATTTT
j_gene: TRBJ2-5; d_gene: -; len: 11; v_gene: TRBV6-1; abundance: once; CDR3aa: CASFRQETQYF; CDR3nt: TGTGCCAGCTTTCGCCAAGAGACCCAGTACTTC
j_gene: TRBJ2-1; d_gene: -; len: 13; v_gene: TRBV30; abundance: -; CDR3aa: CAWSGGPYNEQFF; CDR3nt: TGTGCCTGGAGTGGGGGACCCTACAATGAGCAGTTCTTC
j_gene: TRBJ2-1; d_gene: TRBD2; len: 15; v_gene: TRBV9; abundance: -; CDR3aa: CASSVRGDQNNEQFF; CDR3nt: TGTGCCAGCAGCGTTCGGGGGGACCAAAACAATGAGCAGTTCTTC
j_gene: TRBJ1-1; d_gene: -; len: 13; v_gene: TRBV5-1; abundance: -; CDR3aa: CASSLDGGKEAFF; CDR3nt: TGCGCCAGCAGCTTGGATGGAGGGAAGGAGGCTTTCTTT
j_gene: TRBJ1-4; d_gene: TRBD1; len: 15; v_gene: TRBV7-8; abundance: -; CDR3aa: CASSGTGGWGEKLFF; CDR3nt: TGTGCCAGCAGCGGTACAGGGGGCTGGGGTGAAAAACTGTTTTTT
j_gene: TRBJ1-2; d_gene: -; len: 11; v_gene: TRBV6-5; abundance: once; CDR3aa: CASSQGVFYTF; CDR3nt: TGTGCCAGCAGCCAGGGTGTGTTCTACACCTTC
j_gene: TRBJ1-1; d_gene: TRBD1; len: 12; v_gene: TRBV7-9; abundance: medium-sized; CDR3aa: CANDRGSTEAFF; CDR3nt: TGTGCCAACGACAGGGGTTCAACTGAAGCTTTCTTT
j_gene: TRBJ2-7; d_gene: -; len: 16; v_gene: TRBV4-1; abundance: once; CDR3aa: CASSQVDRLSSYEQYF; CDR3nt: TGCGCCAGCAGCCAAGTCGACAGGCTTAGCTCCTACGAGCAGTACTTC
j_gene: TRBJ2-1; d_gene: TRBD2; len: 16; v_gene: TRBV2; abundance: few; CDR3aa: CASSPGETSALHEQFF; CDR3nt: TGTGCCAGCAGTCCAGGGGAGACTAGCGCCCTACATGAGCAGTTCTTC
j_gene: TRBJ2-1; d_gene: TRBD1; len: 15; v_gene: TRBV9; abundance: -; CDR3aa: CASSDGQGTYNEQFF; CDR3nt: TGTGCCAGCAGCGATGGACAGGGGACCTACAATGAGCAGTTCTTC
j_gene: TRBJ1-6; d_gene: TRBD1; len: 14; v_gene: TRBV7-8; abundance: -; CDR3aa: CASSLDRGNSPLHF; CDR3nt: TGTGCCAGCAGCTTAGACAGGGGAAATTCACCCCTCCACTTT
j_gene: TRBJ2-5; d_gene: TRBD2; len: 14; v_gene: TRBV6-6; abundance: -; CDR3aa: CASSTGTSQETQYF; CDR3nt: TGTGCCAGCAGCACCGGGACTAGTCAAGAGACCCAGTACTTC
j_gene: TRBJ2-1; d_gene: TRBD2; len: 17; v_gene: TRBV9; abundance: -; CDR3aa: CASSVLFELAGSNEQFF; CDR3nt: TGTGCCAGCAGCGTCCTTTTCGAACTAGCGGGGTCGAATGAGCAGTTCTTC
j_gene: TRBJ2-7; d_gene: -; len: 14; v_gene: TRBV19; abundance: -; CDR3aa: CASSLGLFSYEQYF; CDR3nt: TGTGCCAGTAGTCTGGGACTCTTCTCCTACGAGCAGTACTTC
j_gene: TRBJ2-1; d_gene: TRBD1; len: 13; v_gene: TRBV27; abundance: few; CDR3aa: CASSGQARNEQFF; CDR3nt: TGTGCCAGCAGTGGACAGGCTCGGAATGAGCAGTTCTTC
j_gene: TRBJ1-2; d_gene: -; len: 13; v_gene: TRBV29-1; abundance: few; CDR3aa: CSVRAGSRSGYTF; CDR3nt: TGCAGCGTTCGCGCAGGGAGCCGGTCGGGCTACACCTTC
j_gene: TRBJ2-1; d_gene: -; len: 18; v_gene: TRBV30; abundance: -; CDR3aa: CAWSVTRTFRLDVNEQFF; CDR3nt: TGTGCCTGGAGTGTAACGAGGACGTTTCGACTAGATGTCAATGAGCAGTTCTTC
j_gene: TRBJ1-2; d_gene: -; len: 16; v_gene: TRBV5-4; abundance: -; CDR3aa: CASSYLTADVNYGYTF; CDR3nt: TGTGCCAGCAGCTACTTGACAGCAGACGTTAACTATGGCTACACCTTC
j_gene: TRBJ2-5; d_gene: TRBD2; len: 15; v_gene: TRBV2; abundance: few; CDR3aa: CASSAGTSGGETQYF; CDR3nt: TGTGCCAGCAGCGCCGGGACTAGCGGTGGGGAGACCCAGTACTTC